These 30 T cell receptor beta chains share one sample of origin, sequenced in a study of T cell clonotyping in hematopoietic cell transplantation. The table came from immunoSEQ multiplex PCR; TCRdb's copy has only in-frame clones and leaves some out. In the table there are roughly 9,000 clones, around 85% of which are singletons. The sample in question was PBMCs, obtained 180 days after allogeneic stem cell transplant. The receptor source for this set is a female patient aged 25-40 years who had an allogeneic stem cell transplant, so the T cells may come from the graft donor. Some clones in this sample may be carry-over from other donors' samples.

There are a few counts of this clone. This chain connects TRBV4-3 to TRBJ2-3; D might be TRBD2 (6 bases). Germline V gene sequence: CDR1 LGHNA, CDR2 YSLEER. V was cut by 4 bases and J by 2 bases, with 19 bases left in between. The CDR3 loop spans 17 amino acids. In DNA, the CDR3 is TGCGCCAGCAGCCCGGAGGGTAGCGGAGAAGACACAGATACGCAGTATTTT. Translated, it gives CASSPEGSGEDTDTQYF.

This chain uses TRBV7-2 with TRBJ1-6; 7 bases agree with TRBD1. Germline V CDR1 and CDR2: SGHTA, FQGNSA. This CDR3 contains 15 residues. Trimming cost V 0 bases and J 7 bases; bases outside gene matches: 3. CDR3 coding DNA: TGTGCCAGCAGCTTAGCTGGGACAGCGAATTCACCCCTCCACTTT. Translated: CASSLAGTANSPLHF.

The chain recombines TRBV6-5 with TRBJ2-7; D call uncertain. Trimming stripped 0 bases from V and 1 base from J, with 13 bases between. This CDR3 has 16 amino acids. CDR1 is MNHEY, CDR2 SVGAGI, per germline. The CDR3 coding sequence is TGTGCCAGCAGTTACTCCGGCGGCGCTAGATCCTACGAGCAGTACTTC. The encoded protein is CASSYSGGARSYEQYF.

The rearrangement uses TRBV30 and TRBJ1-1; D is undetermined. Germline assignment: CDR1 GTSNPN and CDR2 SVGIG (reference sequence). The V end lost 2 bases, the J end lost 8 bases, and 9 bases lay between the germline ends. This CDR3 is built from 11 residues. The CDR3 loop is CAWSKTPEAFF. For the CDR3, the DNA is TGTGCCTGGAGTAAAACTCCCGAAGCTTTCTTT.

The V and J genes are TRBV7-2 and TRBJ2-5; unclear D gene. V shed 5 bases and J shed 3 bases, with 10 bases lying between them. Germline CDR1 and CDR2: SGHTA and FQGNSA. CDR3 length: 13 residues. Written as DNA, the CDR3 is TGTGCCAGCAGCCCTCCTGGGAAAGAGACCCAGTACTTC. Its translation is CASSPPGKETQYF.

Within the sample, this clone is medium-sized (0.01 to 0.1%). The rearrangement links TRBV10-3 to TRBJ2-7; D is uncertain. Trimming stripped 8 bases from V and 1 base from J, with 12 bases between. This CDR3 comprises 13 residues. In germline, CDR1 is ENHRY, CDR2 SYGVKD. The CDR3 spells CAIHESRSYEQYF. DNA of the CDR3: TGTGCCATCCACGAGAGCCGATCCTACGAGCAGTACTTC.

The gene calls are TRBV10-3 and TRBJ1-6; D perhaps matches TRBD1 (5 bases). Trimming took off 6 bases at V and 7 bases at J, with 13 bases between the two ends. The length of the CDR3 is 14 residues. Per germline, CDR1 ENHRY and CDR2 SYGVKD. CDR3 region: CAIRMGLGNSPLHF. CDR3 sequence (DNA): TGTGCCATCAGAATGGGACTGGGAAATTCACCCCTCCACTTT.

V usage is TRBV30 and J usage is TRBJ2-4; either TRBD1 or TRBD2 may fit D (7 bases each). V was cut by 2 bases and J by 11 bases, with 22 bases left in between. The germline V gene has CDR1 GTSNPN and CDR2 SVGIG (reference sequence). This CDR3 region has 15 residues. In DNA, the CDR3 is TGTGCCTGGAGTATAGGCAGGGGGGGTACTAGCGTTCAGTACTTC. Translating it yields CAWSIGRGGTSVQYF.

V gene TRBV4-3 combines with J gene TRBJ1-2, with a weak D call TRBD1 (6 bases). Deletions cut 0 bases from V and 1 base from J, with 18 bases between. The CDR3 has 18 residues. Germline CDR1 is LGHNA and CDR2 is YSLEER. CDR3 protein: CASSQDGEGGGHNYGYTF. DNA of the CDR3: TGCGCCAGCAGCCAAGATGGGGAGGGAGGGGGACATAACTATGGCTACACCTTC.

The chain has TRBV30 and TRBJ2-7; 7 bases agree with TRBD1. The germline gives CDR1 GTSNPN, CDR2 SVGIG (reference sequence). This CDR3 is built from 15 residues. Trimming at V came to 3 bases and at J to 2 bases, leaving 10 bases not matched to a gene. The CDR3 coding sequence is TGTGCCTGGAGAAACAGGGGTCTTATCACCTACGAGCAGTACTTC. This sequence encodes CAWRNRGLITYEQYF. The entire variable domain, with the rest obtained from reference TRBV30 and TRBJ2-7, is as follows: SQTIHQWPATLVQPVGSPLSLECTVEGTSNPNLYWYRQAAGRGLQLLFYSVGIGQISSEVPQNLSASRPQDRQFILSSKKLLLSDSGFYLCAWRNRGLITYEQYFGPGTRLTVT.

The rearrangement uses TRBV4-3 and TRBJ2-3, with D possibly TRBD1 on 6 matching bases. CDR3 length: 17 residues. The germline gives CDR1 LGHNA, CDR2 YSLEER. V lost 0 bases and J lost 0, with 13 bases in between. CDR3 nucleotide sequence: TGCGCCAGCAGCCAAGAGCTTTTGGGGGCCAGCACAGATACGCAGTATTTT. It yields the protein CASSQELLGASTDTQYF.

The genes are TRBV29-1 and TRBJ1-2, with D tentatively TRBD1 (5 bases). This CDR3 has 12 residues. V lost 4 bases and J 2 bases, leaving 8 bases between the germline ends. Germline values: CDR1 SQVTM, CDR2 ANQGSEA. CDR3 in DNA: TGCAGCGTTGGGGACGAGAACTATGGCTACACCTTC. This sequence encodes CSVGDENYGYTF.

This clone was counted a few times. The V gene is TRBV5-6, the J gene TRBJ1-1; 7 nucleotides match TRBD1. The CDR3 covers 15 residues. Germline CDR1 SGHDT, CDR2 YYEEEE. V shed 4 bases, J shed 5 bases, and the junction held 11 bases outside the gene matches. CDR3 sequence reads: CASSQPTGIVTEAFF. The CDR3, as DNA: TGTGCCAGCAGCCAGCCGACAGGGATAGTTACTGAAGCTTTCTTT.

This clone was seen just once. The gene calls are TRBV4-2 and TRBJ1-2; D remains ambiguous. Trimming left V 0 bases short and J 4 bases short, with 12 bases between. In germline, CDR1 is LGHNA, CDR2 YNFKEQ. The CDR3 extends over 15 amino acids. CDR3 nucleotide sequence: TGTGCCAGCAGCCAAGATATGATTTCAGCCTATGGCTACACCTTC. Translated, it gives CASSQDMISAYGYTF.

This chain uses TRBV18 with TRBJ2-3; a possible D gene is TRBD1 (5 bases). The CDR3 length is 15 residues. Per the germline V gene, CDR1 is KGHSH and CDR2 is LQKENI. V shed 1 base and J shed 4 bases, with 12 bases lying between them. This CDR3 is CASSPQGSGSDTQYF. CDR3 bases: TGTGCCAGCTCACCACAGGGGTCAGGGTCAGATACGCAGTATTTT.

V is TRBV27 and J is TRBJ1-1, with D unclear. V lost 7 bases and J 3 bases, leaving 9 bases between the germline ends. Looked up from germline, CDR1 is MNHEY and CDR2 is SMNVEV (reference sequence). The CDR3 has 12 residues. The CDR3 DNA sequence: TGTGCCAGCAAGTTGGGTGACACTGAAGCTTTCTTT. Translation: CASKLGDTEAFF.

This clone rates as medium-sized. This chain links TRBV5-1 with TRBJ1-1, with TRBD1 matching over 8 bases. V shed 2 bases, J shed 5 bases, and the junction held 5 bases outside the gene matches. Germline assignment: CDR1 SGHRS and CDR2 YFSETQ. CDR3 length: 14 amino acids. The CDR3 DNA follows: TGCGCCAGCAGCTTCGGACAGGGAGGAACTGAAGCTTTCTTT. Translation gives CASSFGQGGTEAFF.

The chain uses TRBV19 and TRBJ1-4; D remains unclear. The germline V gene encodes CDR1 LNHDA and CDR2 SQIVND (reference sequence). Trimming shortened V by 5 bases and J by 8 bases, and 12 bases separated the two germline ends. CDR3 length equals 13 residues. CDR3 region: CASSGQLREKLFF. The CDR3 DNA follows: TGTGCCAGTAGTGGGCAGTTAAGAGAAAAACTGTTTTTT.

Only a few counts were recorded for this clone. V usage is TRBV6-6 and J usage is TRBJ1-2; D gene ambiguous. This CDR3 is 10 amino acids long. CDR1 and CDR2 (germline): MNHNY, SVGAGI (reference sequence). The V gene lost 6 bases and the J gene lost 5 bases, with 4 bases spanning the gap. The CDR3 coding sequence is TGTGCCAGCAGGGAGTATGGCTACACCTTC. Encoded protein: CASREYGYTF.

This chain uses TRBV4-1 with TRBJ1-5, with 9 bases matching TRBD1. With 5 bases clipped from V and 7 bases from J, the junction kept 9 bases outside the gene matches. The CDR3 extends over 15 amino acids. Germline lookup yields CDR1 MGHRA and CDR2 YSYEKL. CDR3 residues: CASSGQQGAGQPQHF. The CDR3 DNA follows: TGCGCCAGCAGCGGGCAACAGGGGGCGGGACAGCCCCAGCATTTT.

For the CDR3, the DNA is TGCGCCAGCAGCGCGTACCAGGGGGCCGCAGGAACTGAAGCTTTCTTT. Residues: CASSAYQGAAGTEAFF. The chain combines TRBV5-1 with TRBJ1-1; TRBD1 aligns across 8 bases. Germline V gives CDR1 SGHRS, CDR2 YFSETQ. V shed 4 bases, J shed 5 bases, and the junction held 13 bases outside the gene matches. The CDR3 runs 16 residues. Full variable domain (missing parts from reference TRBV5-1 and TRBJ1-1): KAGVTQTPRYLIKTRGQQVTLSCSPISGHRSVSWYQQTPGQGLQFLFEYFSETQRNKGNFPGRFSGRQFSNSRSEMNVSTLELGDSALYLCASSAYQGAAGTEAFFGQGTRLTVV.

The chain carries TRBV11-3 and TRBJ2-7, with 9 bases fitting TRBD1. The ends lost 5 bases at V and 5 bases at J; junction bases unmatched: 7. This CDR3 region has 14 residues. The germline V gene encodes CDR1 SGHNT and CDR2 YENEEA. CDR3 amino acids: CASSPGTGKNEQYF. The CDR3 DNA reads as TGTGCCAGCAGCCCCGGGACAGGGAAAAACGAGCAGTACTTC.

The chain is built from TRBV7-9 and TRBJ2-7; the D gene could be TRBD1 or TRBD2 (5 bases each). Trimming took 3 bases from V and 1 from J, leaving 13 bases between them. This CDR3 comprises 15 residues. Germline assignment: CDR1 SEHNR and CDR2 FQNEAQ (reference sequence). The DNA for the CDR3 is TGTGCCAGCAGCTTTGGGGCAACGGGGTCCTACGAGCAGTACTTC. Protein sequence: CASSFGATGSYEQYF.

The V and J genes are TRBV30 and TRBJ1-4, with D maybe TRBD1 (5 bases). This CDR3 is 13 amino acids long. The germline V and J ends were trimmed by 6 bases and 4 bases, with 12 bases remaining between them. CDR1 GTSNPN and CDR2 SVGIG come from the germline V gene (reference sequence). In DNA, the CDR3 is TGTGCCTGCCCCCGACAGTTTAATGAAAAACTGTTTTTT. The encoded protein is CACPRQFNEKLFF.

The table lists this clone with a count of one. The chain carries TRBV7-2 and TRBJ1-6, with D perhaps TRBD1 (6 bases). The CDR3 sequence is 13 residues long. V lost 3 bases to trimming and J lost 19 bases, with 19 bases between them. Per germline, CDR1 SGHTA and CDR2 FQGNSA. The CDR3 loop reads CASSLGYREGRHF. The CDR3 DNA sequence: TGTGCCAGCAGCTTGGGATACAGGGAGGGTCGTCACTTT. Using reference TRBV7-2 and TRBJ1-6 for the parts outside the CDR3, the full variable domain is GAGVSQSPSNKVTEKGKDVELRCDPISGHTALYWYRQSLGQGLEFLIYFQGNSAPDKSGLPSDRFSAERTGGSVSTLTIQRTQQEDSAVYLCASSLGYREGRHFGNGTRLTVT.

CDR3 protein: CASSYRLAGRLEQYF. The CDR3 bases are TGTGCCAGCAGTTACCGACTAGCGGGGCGTCTCGAGCAGTACTTC. This chain links TRBV6-5 with TRBJ2-7; 11 bases fit TRBD2. This CDR3 has 15 amino acids. V shed 2 bases, J shed 6 bases, and the junction held 6 bases outside the gene matches. Germline V gives CDR1 MNHEY, CDR2 SVGAGI.

The sample holds one count of this clone. The rearrangement uses TRBV10-1 and TRBJ1-3; D not certain. Germline V gene lookup returns CDR1 WNHNN and CDR2 SYGVQD (reference sequence). The germline V and J ends were trimmed by 5 bases and 0 bases, with 8 bases remaining between them. The CDR3 is 14 amino acids. CDR3 loop: CASSIGLSGNTIYF. The CDR3 DNA is TGCGCCAGCAGTATCGGTCTCTCTGGAAACACCATATATTTT.

The chain couples TRBV6-5 to TRBJ2-7, with TRBD1 as a possible D gene (6 bases). This CDR3 has 13 amino acids. V gave up 0 bases and J gave up 7 bases, with 10 bases separating them. Germline assignment: CDR1 MNHEY and CDR2 SVGAGI. The CDR3 DNA follows: TGTGCCAGCAGTTACTCGAGAGGGGGAGAGCAGTACTTC. Amino acid sequence: CASSYSRGGEQYF.

V usage is TRBV11-3 and J usage is TRBJ1-1; 7 nucleotides match TRBD1. Germline trimming cut 5 bases from V and 4 bases from J; bases unmatched to any gene: 7. The V gene's germline CDR1 is SGHNT and CDR2 YENEEA. The CDR3 totals 14 residues. The CDR3: CASSLSRGSTEAFF. The DNA of the CDR3 is TGTGCCAGCAGCCTAAGCAGGGGGAGCACTGAAGCTTTCTTT.

The V and J genes are TRBV11-3 and TRBJ2-2; D is undetermined. V was trimmed by 0 bases and J by 0 bases, leaving 5 bases between them. This CDR3 has 15 residues. Germline values: CDR1 SGHNT, CDR2 YENEEA. The CDR3 region has the DNA TGTGCCAGCAGCTTAGAAGGGACGAACACCGGGGAGCTGTTTTTT. This translates into CASSLEGTNTGELFF.